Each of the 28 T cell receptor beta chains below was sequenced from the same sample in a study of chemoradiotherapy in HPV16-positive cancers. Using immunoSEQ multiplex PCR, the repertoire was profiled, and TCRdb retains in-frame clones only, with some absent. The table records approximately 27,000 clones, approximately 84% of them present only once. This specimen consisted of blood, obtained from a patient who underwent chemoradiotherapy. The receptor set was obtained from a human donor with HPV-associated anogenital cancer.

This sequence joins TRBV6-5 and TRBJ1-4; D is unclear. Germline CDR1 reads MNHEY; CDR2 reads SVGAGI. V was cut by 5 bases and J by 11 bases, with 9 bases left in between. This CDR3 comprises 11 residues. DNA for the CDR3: TGTGCCAGCAGTGATATTCCCAAACTGTTTTTT. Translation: CASSDIPKLFF.

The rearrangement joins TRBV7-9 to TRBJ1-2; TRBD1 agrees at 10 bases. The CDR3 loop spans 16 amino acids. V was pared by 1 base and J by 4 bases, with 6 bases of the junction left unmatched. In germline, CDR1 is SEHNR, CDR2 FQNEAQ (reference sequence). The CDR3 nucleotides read TGTGCCAGCAGCTTAGAAGGGACAGGGGTGCTCTATGGCTACACCTTC. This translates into CASSLEGTGVLYGYTF.

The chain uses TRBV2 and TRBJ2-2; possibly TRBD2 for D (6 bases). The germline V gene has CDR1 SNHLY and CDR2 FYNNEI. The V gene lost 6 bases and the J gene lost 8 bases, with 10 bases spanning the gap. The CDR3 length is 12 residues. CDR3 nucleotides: TGTGCCAGCAGAGGCGGGGTGGGGGAGCTGTTTTTT. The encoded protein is CASRGGVGELFF.

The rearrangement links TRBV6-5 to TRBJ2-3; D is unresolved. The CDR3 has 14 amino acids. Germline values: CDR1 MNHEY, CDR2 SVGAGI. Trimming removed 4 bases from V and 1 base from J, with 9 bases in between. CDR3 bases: TGTGCCAGCAGTTTATTCGGTGGCACAGATACGCAGTATTTT. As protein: CASSLFGGTDTQYF.

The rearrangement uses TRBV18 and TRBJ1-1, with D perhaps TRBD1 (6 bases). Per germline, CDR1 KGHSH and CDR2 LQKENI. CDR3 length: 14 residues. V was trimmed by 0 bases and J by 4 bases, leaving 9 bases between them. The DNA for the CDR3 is TGTGCCAGCTCACCACCATGGGGGCTCACTGAAGCTTTCTTT. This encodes CASSPPWGLTEAFF.

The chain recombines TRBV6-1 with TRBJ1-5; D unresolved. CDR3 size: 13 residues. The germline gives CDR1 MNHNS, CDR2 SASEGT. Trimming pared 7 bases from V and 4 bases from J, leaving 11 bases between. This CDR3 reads CASTVKVNQPQHF. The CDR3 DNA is TGTGCCAGCACGGTAAAGGTAAATCAGCCCCAGCATTTT.

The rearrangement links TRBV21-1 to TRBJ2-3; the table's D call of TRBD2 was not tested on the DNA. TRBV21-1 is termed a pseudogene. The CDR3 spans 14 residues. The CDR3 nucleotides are TGTGCCAGCAGTCGGGGAGGGGTCTGCGATACGCAGTATTTT. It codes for CASSRGGVCDTQYF.

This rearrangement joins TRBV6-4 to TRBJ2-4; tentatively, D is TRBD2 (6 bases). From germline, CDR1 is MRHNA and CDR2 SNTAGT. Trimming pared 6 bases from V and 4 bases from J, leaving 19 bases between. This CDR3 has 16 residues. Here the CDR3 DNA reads TGTGCCAGCAGGTCACAGTTCCCCGGGGGAAAAAACATTCAGTACTTC. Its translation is CASRSQFPGGKNIQYF.

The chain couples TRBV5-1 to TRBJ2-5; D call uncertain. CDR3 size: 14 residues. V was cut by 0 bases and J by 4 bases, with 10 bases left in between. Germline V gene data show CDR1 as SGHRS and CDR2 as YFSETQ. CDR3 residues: CASSLAAESETQYF. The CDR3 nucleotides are TGCGCCAGCAGCTTGGCCGCGGAATCAGAGACCCAGTACTTC.

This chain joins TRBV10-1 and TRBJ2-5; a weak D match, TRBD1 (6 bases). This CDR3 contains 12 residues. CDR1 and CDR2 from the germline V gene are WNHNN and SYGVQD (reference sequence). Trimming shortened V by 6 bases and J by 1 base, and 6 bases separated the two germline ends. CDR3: CASRDSQETQYF. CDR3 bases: TGCGCCAGCAGGGACAGCCAAGAGACCCAGTACTTC.

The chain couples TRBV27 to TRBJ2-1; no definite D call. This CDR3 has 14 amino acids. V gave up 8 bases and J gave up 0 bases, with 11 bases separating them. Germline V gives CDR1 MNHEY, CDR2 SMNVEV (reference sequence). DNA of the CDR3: TGTGCCAGCTCGGACGGCAGCTCCTACAATGAGCAGTTCTTC. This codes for CASSDGSSYNEQFF.

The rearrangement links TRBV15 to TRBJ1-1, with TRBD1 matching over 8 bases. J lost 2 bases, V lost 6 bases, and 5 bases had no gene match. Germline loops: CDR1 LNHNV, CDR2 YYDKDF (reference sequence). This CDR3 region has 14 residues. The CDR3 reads CATRAGGVNTEAFF. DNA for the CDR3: TGTGCCACCAGGGCAGGGGGCGTAAACACTGAAGCTTTCTTT. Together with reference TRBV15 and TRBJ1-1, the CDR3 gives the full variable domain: DAMVIQNPRYQVTQFGKPVTLSCSQTLNHNVMYWYQQKSSQAPKLLFHYYDKDFNNEADTPDNFQSRRPNTSFCFLDIRSPGLGDTAMYLCATRAGGVNTEAFFGQGTRLTVV.

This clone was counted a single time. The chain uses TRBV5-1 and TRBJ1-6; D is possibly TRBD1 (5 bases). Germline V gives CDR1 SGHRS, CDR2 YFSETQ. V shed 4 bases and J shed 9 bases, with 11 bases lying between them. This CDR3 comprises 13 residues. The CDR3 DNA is TGCGCCAGCAGCCCGGACACCCCTTCACCCCTCCACTTT. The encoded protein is CASSPDTPSPLHF. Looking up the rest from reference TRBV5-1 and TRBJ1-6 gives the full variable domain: KAGVTQTPRYLIKTRGQQVTLSCSPISGHRSVSWYQQTPGQGLQFLFEYFSETQRNKGNFPGRFSGRQFSNSRSEMNVSTLELGDSALYLCASSPDTPSPLHFGNGTRLTVT.

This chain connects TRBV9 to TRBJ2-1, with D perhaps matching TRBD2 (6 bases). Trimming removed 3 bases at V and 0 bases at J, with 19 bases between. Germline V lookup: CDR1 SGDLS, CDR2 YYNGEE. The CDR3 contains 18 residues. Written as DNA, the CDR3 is TGTGCCAGCAGCGGGGGGGTCGGCGGAATAAGCTCCTACAATGAGCAGTTCTTC. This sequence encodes CASSGGVGGISSYNEQFF.

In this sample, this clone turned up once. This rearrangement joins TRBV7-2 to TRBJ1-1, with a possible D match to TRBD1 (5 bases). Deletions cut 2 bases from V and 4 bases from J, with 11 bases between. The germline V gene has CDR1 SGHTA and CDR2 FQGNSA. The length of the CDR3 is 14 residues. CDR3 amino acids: CASSLSGWGTEAFF. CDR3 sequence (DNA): TGTGCCAGCAGCTTATCAGGGTGGGGCACTGAAGCTTTCTTT.

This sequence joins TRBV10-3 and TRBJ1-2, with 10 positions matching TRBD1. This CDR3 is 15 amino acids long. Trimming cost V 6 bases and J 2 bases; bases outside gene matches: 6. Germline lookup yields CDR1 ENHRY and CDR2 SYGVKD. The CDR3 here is CAISQGQGTNYGYTF. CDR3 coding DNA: TGTGCCATCAGCCAGGGACAGGGGACGAACTATGGCTACACCTTC.

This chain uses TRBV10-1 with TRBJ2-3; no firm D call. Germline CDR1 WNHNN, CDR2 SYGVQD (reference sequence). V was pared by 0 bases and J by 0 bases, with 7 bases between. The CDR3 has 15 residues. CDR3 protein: CASSESQSSTDTQYF. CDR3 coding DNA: TGCGCCAGCAGTGAGTCGCAGTCTAGCACAGATACGCAGTATTTT.

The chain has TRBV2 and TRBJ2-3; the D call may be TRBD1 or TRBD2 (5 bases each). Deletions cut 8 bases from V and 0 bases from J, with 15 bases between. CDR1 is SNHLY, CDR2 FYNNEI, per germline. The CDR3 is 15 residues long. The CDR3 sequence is CASDGAGDSTDTQYF. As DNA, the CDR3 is TGTGCCAGCGATGGGGCCGGGGATAGCACAGATACGCAGTATTTT.

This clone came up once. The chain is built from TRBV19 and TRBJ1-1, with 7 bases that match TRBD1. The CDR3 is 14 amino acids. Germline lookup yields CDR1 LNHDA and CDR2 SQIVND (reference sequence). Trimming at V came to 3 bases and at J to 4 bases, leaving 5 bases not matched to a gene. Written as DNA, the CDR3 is TGTGCCAGTAGTATTGACAGGGCGGGCACTGAAGCTTTCTTT. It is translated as CASSIDRAGTEAFF.

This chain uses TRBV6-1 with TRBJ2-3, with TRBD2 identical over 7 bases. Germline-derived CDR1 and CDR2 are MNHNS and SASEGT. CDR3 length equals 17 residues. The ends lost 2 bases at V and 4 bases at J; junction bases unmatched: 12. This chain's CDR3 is CASSETFSGDGSDTQYF. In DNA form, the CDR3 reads TGTGCCAGCAGTGAAACCTTCAGCGGGGATGGATCAGATACGCAGTATTTT.

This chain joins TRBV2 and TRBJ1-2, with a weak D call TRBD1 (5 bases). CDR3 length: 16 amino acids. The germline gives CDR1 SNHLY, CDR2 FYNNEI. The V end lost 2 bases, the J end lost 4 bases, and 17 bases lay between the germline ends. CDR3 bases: TGTGCCAGCAGTGAATCCCGGGGCGCGAATACCTATGGCTACACCTTC. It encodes CASSESRGANTYGYTF.

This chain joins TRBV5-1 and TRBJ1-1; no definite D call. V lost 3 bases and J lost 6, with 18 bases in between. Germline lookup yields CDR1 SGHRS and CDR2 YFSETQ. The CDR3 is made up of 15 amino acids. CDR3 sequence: CASSSAGGIRPEAFF. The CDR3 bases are TGCGCCAGCAGCTCGGCCGGAGGGATTCGTCCTGAAGCTTTCTTT. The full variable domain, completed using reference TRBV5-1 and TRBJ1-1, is KAGVTQTPRYLIKTRGQQVTLSCSPISGHRSVSWYQQTPGQGLQFLFEYFSETQRNKGNFPGRFSGRQFSNSRSEMNVSTLELGDSALYLCASSSAGGIRPEAFFGQGTRLTVV.

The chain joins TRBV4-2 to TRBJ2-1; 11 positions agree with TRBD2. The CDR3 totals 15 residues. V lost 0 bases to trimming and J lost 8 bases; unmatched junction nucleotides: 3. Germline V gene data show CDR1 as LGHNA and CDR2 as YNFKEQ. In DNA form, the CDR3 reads TGTGCCAGCAGCCAAGATCCTAGCGGGGGGTATGAGCAGTTCTTC. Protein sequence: CASSQDPSGGYEQFF.

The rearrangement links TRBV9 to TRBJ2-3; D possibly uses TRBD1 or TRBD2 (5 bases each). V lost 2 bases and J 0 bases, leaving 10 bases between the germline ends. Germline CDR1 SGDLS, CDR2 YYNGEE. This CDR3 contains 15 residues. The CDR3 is CASSVRGASTDTQYF. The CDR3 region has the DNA TGTGCCAGCAGCGTCCGGGGCGCTAGCACAGATACGCAGTATTTT.

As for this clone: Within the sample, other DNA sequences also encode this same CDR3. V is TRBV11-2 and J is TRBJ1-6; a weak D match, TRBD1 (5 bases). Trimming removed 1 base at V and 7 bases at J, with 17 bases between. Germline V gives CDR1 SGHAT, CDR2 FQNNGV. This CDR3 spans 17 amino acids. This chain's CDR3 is CASSLGTARTKNSPLHF. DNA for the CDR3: TGTGCCAGCAGCTTAGGAACGGCCAGGACAAAGAATTCACCCCTCCACTTT.

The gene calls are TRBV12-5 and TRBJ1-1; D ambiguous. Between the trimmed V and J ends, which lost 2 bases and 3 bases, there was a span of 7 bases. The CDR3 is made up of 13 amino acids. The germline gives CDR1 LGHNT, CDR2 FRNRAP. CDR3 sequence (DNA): TGTGCTAGTGGTTTGCTTCGGGACACTGAAGCTTTCTTT. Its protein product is CASGLLRDTEAFF. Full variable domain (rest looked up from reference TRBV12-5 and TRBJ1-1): DARVTQTPRHKVTEMGQEVTMRCQPILGHNTVFWYRQTMMQGLELLAYFRNRAPLDDSGMPKDRFSAEMPDATLATLKIQPSEPRDSAVYFCASGLLRDTEAFFGQGTRLTVV.

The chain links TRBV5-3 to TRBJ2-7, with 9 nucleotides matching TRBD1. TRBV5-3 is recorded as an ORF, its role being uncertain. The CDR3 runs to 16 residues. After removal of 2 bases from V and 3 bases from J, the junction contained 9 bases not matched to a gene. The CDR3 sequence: CARSFHPGQGNYEQYF. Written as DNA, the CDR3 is TGTGCCAGAAGCTTTCACCCGGGACAGGGTAACTACGAGCAGTACTTC.

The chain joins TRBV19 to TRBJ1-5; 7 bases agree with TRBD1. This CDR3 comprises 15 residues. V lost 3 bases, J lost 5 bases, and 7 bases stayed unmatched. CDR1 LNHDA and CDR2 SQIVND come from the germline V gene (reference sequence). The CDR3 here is CASSIHRGRDQPQHF. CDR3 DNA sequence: TGTGCCAGTAGTATCCACAGGGGCCGAGATCAGCCCCAGCATTTT.